The 29 T cell receptor beta chains in this list originate from one sample, sequenced in a study of blood T cells in healthy people across ages. Using a J-beta primer mix together with a sample-barcoded 5' primer, a second PCR was run for roughly 7 to 11 cycles. TCRdb called the 5' RACE reads again in MiXCR, with one record for every CDR3 protein. Of about 840,000 distinct CDR3 sequences in the sample, roughly 29% were seen once. These same records also appear under a second study, on T cells of mothers and their children.

The specimen sequenced was blood. Receptors originate from a woman in her 40s in good health.

The chain joins TRBV6-2 or TRBV6-3 to TRBJ2-2, with 11 nucleotides matching TRBD1. Germline values: CDR1 MNHEY, CDR2 SVGEGT. The junction had 6 bases not matched to a gene; V was cut back by 6 bases and J by 6 bases. The CDR3 has 15 residues. CDR3 residues: CASSRTGGASGELFF. The DNA of the CDR3 is TGTGCCAGCAGCCGGACAGGGGGCGCATCCGGGGAGCTGTTTTTT.

This clonotype has more than one count but fewer than ten. J is TRBJ2-7 and V is TRBV7-9; D may be TRBD2 (6 bases). The CDR3 is 14 residues long. Germline V gives CDR1 SEHNR, CDR2 FQNEAQ (reference sequence). Between the trimmed V and J ends, which lost 3 bases and 2 bases, there was a span of 11 bases. CDR3 bases: TGTGCCAGCAGCTTCACGACGGGGGCCTACGAGCAGTACTTC. It is translated as CASSFTTGAYEQYF.

The CDR3 sequence: CASSFYDRGNSGAFF. The CDR3 DNA is TGTGCCAGCAGTTTCTATGACAGGGGTAACTCCGGAGCTTTCTTT. The J gene is TRBJ1-1, the V gene TRBV12-3 or TRBV12-4; 8 positions match TRBD1. The CDR3 loop spans 15 amino acids. J gave up 10 bases and V 3 bases, and 13 bases lay outside the gene matches.

The J gene is TRBJ2-3, the V gene TRBV4-2; no reliable D call. Germline-derived CDR1 and CDR2 are LGHNA and YNFKEQ. This CDR3 comprises 14 residues. V was clipped by 0 bases and J by 6 bases, with 10 bases between them. The CDR3 spells CASSQELPTDTQYF. The CDR3 DNA sequence: TGTGCCAGCAGCCAAGAGTTACCCACGGATACGCAGTATTTT.

Of note for this clonotype: This is likely a read error, given that the CDR3 carries no conserved phenylalanine or tryptophan at its end. The gene calls are TRBV12-3 or TRBV12-4 and TRBJ2-3, with D perhaps matching TRBD1 (6 bases). This CDR3 contains 16 residues. V gave up 5 bases and J gave up 6 bases, with 21 bases separating them. The CDR3, as DNA: TGTGCCAGCAGTCCCATGGACAGAGAGGGCTCGGATACGCAGTATTCC. Protein product: CASSPMDREGSDTQYS.

This clonotype came up many times. The chain couples TRBV7-3 to TRBJ1-1; D not resolved. Trimming shortened V by 3 bases and J by 3 bases, and 5 bases separated the two germline ends. This CDR3 comprises 12 residues. In germline, CDR1 is SGHTA, CDR2 FQGTGA. The CDR3 loop reads CASSFLHTEAFF. The CDR3 DNA follows: TGTGCCAGCAGCTTTTTGCACACTGAAGCTTTCTTT.

This clonotype came up many times. The chain uses TRBV4-1 and TRBJ1-5, with D unclear. There are 15 residues in the CDR3. The germline CDR1 and CDR2 sequences are MGHRA and YSYEKL. V lost 1 base and J lost 4, with 11 bases in between. The DNA of the CDR3 is TGCGCCAGCAGCCAAGGGTTAGTGGAGAATCAGCCCCAGCATTTT. Translating it yields CASSQGLVENQPQHF.

This clonotype came up a few times. This chain joins TRBV11-2 and TRBJ2-7, with a tentative D call TRBD1 (6 bases). The CDR3 contains 15 residues. The V end was cut by 5 bases, the J end by 1 base, with 15 bases between. Per germline, CDR1 SGHAT and CDR2 FQNNGV. The CDR3 DNA sequence: TGTGCCAGCAGCATTCCGGGACACATATCCTACGAGCAGTACTTC. This encodes CASSIPGHISYEQYF.

This clonotype appeared a few times. The genes are TRBV4-3 and TRBJ2-2, with D possibly being TRBD2 (6 bases). Trimming took off 1 base at V and 5 bases at J, with 14 bases between the two ends. CDR3 length: 16 amino acids. CDR1 and CDR2 (germline): LGHNA, YSLEER. The CDR3 coding sequence is TGCGCCAGCAGCCAAGGAGGAGGGTTGGTTACCGGGGAGCTGTTTTTT. It yields the protein CASSQGGGLVTGELFF.

This clonotype was detected ten times or more. The chain employs TRBV28 and TRBJ2-1; D is undetermined. The CDR3 extends over 16 amino acids. CDR1 and CDR2 (germline): MDHEN, SYDVKM. Trimming stripped 5 bases from V and 5 bases from J, with 19 bases between. The CDR3 coding sequence is TGTGCCAGCAGTCCCCCCCCTATTGGACGAAACAATGAGCAGTTCTTC. Translating gives CASSPPPIGRNNEQFF.

This clonotype has a count of ten or more. In DNA form, the CDR3 reads TGCAGTGCTAGAGATGCGGGGGGGTACAATGAGCAGTTCTTC. It is translated as CSARDAGGYNEQFF. The genes are TRBV20-1 and TRBJ2-1; 9 bases align to TRBD2. Germline lookup yields CDR1 DFQATT and CDR2 SNEGSKA (reference sequence). The ends lost 0 bases at V and 4 bases at J; junction bases unmatched: 1. The CDR3 is made up of 14 amino acids.

A few counts support this clonotype. The V call is TRBV10-3, the J call TRBJ1-1; D uncertain. The CDR3 sequence is 13 residues long. Trimming shortened V by 10 bases and J by 1 base, and 13 bases separated the two germline ends. CDR1 is ENHRY and CDR2 is SYGVKD in the germline V gene. The CDR3, as DNA: TGTGCCACCGGGCTGGGCCAGAACACTGAAGCTTTCTTT. Protein sequence: CATGLGQNTEAFF.

There are many counts of this clonotype. V is TRBV5-1 and J is TRBJ2-7; the D gene is possibly TRBD1 (6 bases). Germline lookup yields CDR1 SGHRS and CDR2 YFSETQ. The length of the CDR3 is 14 residues. V was cut by 3 bases and J by 2 bases, with 12 bases left in between. CDR3 protein: CASSWTVGTYEQYF. DNA for the CDR3: TGCGCCAGCAGCTGGACAGTGGGGACCTACGAGCAGTACTTC.

The gene calls are TRBV28 and TRBJ2-3; the match to TRBD1 covers 10 bases. CDR1 and CDR2 (germline): MDHEN, SYDVKM. The CDR3 spans 20 residues. The V and J ends lost 2 bases and 5 bases, in that order; junction bases with no gene match: 19. CDR3 amino acids: CASSLGTGVIRDSGRDTQYF. CDR3 DNA sequence: TGTGCCAGCAGTTTAGGGACAGGGGTAATTCGGGACTCCGGGCGAGATACGCAGTATTTT.

The rearrangement links TRBV2 to TRBJ2-3, with D possibly matching TRBD2 (5 bases). The CDR3 consists of 15 residues. Germline V gene sequence: CDR1 SNHLY, CDR2 FYNNEI. Trimming shortened V by 2 bases and J by 0 bases, and 9 bases separated the two germline ends. The CDR3 DNA reads TGTGCCAGCAGTGAAAAGCTAGCCAGCACAGATACGCAGTATTTT. Translation: CASSEKLASTDTQYF.

This clonotype appeared a few times. The chain recombines TRBV18 with TRBJ2-1; the match to TRBD1 covers 7 bases. The CDR3 covers 16 residues. V shed 5 bases, J shed 8 bases, and the junction held 15 bases outside the gene matches. The germline V gene has CDR1 KGHSH and CDR2 LQKENI. CDR3 amino acids: CASSKSTGQYDHEQFF. The CDR3 nucleotides read TGTGCCAGCTCAAAAAGTACGGGACAGTACGACCATGAGCAGTTCTTC.

This clonotype was detected once. The junction differs from germline at one of its ends, possibly a read error. The chain carries TRBV6-6 and TRBJ2-1, with no clear D. This CDR3 has 11 residues. Germline V gene data show CDR1 as MNHNY and CDR2 as SVGAGI (reference sequence). The CDR3 DNA follows: TGTGCCAACAGTTACTACAATGAGCAGTTCTTC. Amino acid sequence: CANSYYNEQFF.

Concerning this clonotype: Relative to the germline gene, one junction end is altered; a read error may explain this. The chain joins TRBV10-3 to TRBJ2-5; 7 bases map to TRBD2. CDR1 and CDR2 from the germline V gene are ENHRY and SYGVKD. The CDR3 is 16 residues long. The CDR3 protein is CAISQLAETGGETRYF. In DNA form, the CDR3 reads TGTGCCATCAGCCAGCTAGCTGAGACGGGAGGAGAGACCCGGTACTTC.

This clonotype was seen only once. V usage is TRBV4-3 and J usage is TRBJ2-1; D is perhaps TRBD1 or TRBD2 (5 bases each). V shed 0 bases and J shed 10 bases, with 13 bases lying between them. CDR3 size: 14 residues. The germline V gene has CDR1 LGHNA and CDR2 YSLEER. This CDR3 is CASSQDGNWDEQFF. In nucleotides, the CDR3 is TGCGCCAGCAGCCAAGATGGCAACTGGGACGAGCAGTTCTTC.

This chain links TRBV9 with TRBJ1-1, with D possibly TRBD1 on 5 matching bases. This CDR3 spans 13 amino acids. Trimming took 4 bases from V and 10 from J, leaving 17 bases between them. The germline CDR1 and CDR2 sequences are SGDLS and YYNGEE. The chain's CDR3 is CASSPRTQGRAFF. The CDR3, as DNA: TGTGCCAGCAGCCCTAGAACGCAGGGAAGAGCTTTCTTT.

A word on this clonotype: An end of the junction does not agree with germline; a read error may underlie this. The chain recombines TRBV5-1 with TRBJ2-7; 8 bases agree with TRBD1. The CDR3 has 14 amino acids. Looked up from germline, CDR1 is SGHRS and CDR2 is YFSETQ. The CDR3 spells CASSPDRVNYEHYF. The CDR3 DNA follows: TGCGCCAGCAGCCCGGACAGGGTGAACTACGAGCATTACTTC. Full variable domain (remainder filled in from reference TRBV5-1 and TRBJ2-7): KAGVTQTPRYLIKTRGQQVTLSCSPISGHRSVSWYQQTPGQGLQFLFEYFSETQRNKGNFPGRFSGRQFSNSRSEMNVSTLELGDSALYLCASSPDRVNYEHYFGPGTRLTVT.

This clonotype showed up just a few times. This chain uses TRBV20-1 with TRBJ2-3; D possibly corresponds to TRBD1 (6 bases). Germline V gives CDR1 DFQATT, CDR2 SNEGSKA (reference sequence). This CDR3 is built from 15 residues. V was cut by 4 bases and J by 0 bases, with 14 bases left in between. This CDR3 is CSAKRNQGSTDTQYF. CDR3 nucleotide sequence: TGCAGTGCTAAAAGGAATCAGGGGAGCACAGATACGCAGTATTTT.

Only a few counts were recorded for this clonotype. The rearrangement links TRBV5-1 to TRBJ1-4, with 10 bases lining up with TRBD1. The junction had 14 bases not matched to a gene; V was cut back by 4 bases and J by 8 bases. The CDR3 extends over 17 amino acids. Germline loops: CDR1 SGHRS, CDR2 YFSETQ. For the CDR3, the DNA is TGCGCCAGCAGCCCCCTAACAGGGGGACAGGGGTTGGAAAAACTGTTTTTT. This sequence encodes CASSPLTGGQGLEKLFF.

The sample holds a few counts of this clonotype. This may stem from a read error, because a much larger clone lies one nucleotide away. The CDR3 DNA follows: TGTGCCAGCAGCTCCCCTAAGGGAGTTGGACACAATGAGCAGTTCTTC. This translates into CASSSPKGVGHNEQFF. V usage is TRBV7-2 and J usage is TRBJ2-1; a weak D match, TRBD2 (5 bases). The V and J ends lost 4 bases and 5 bases respectively, with 18 bases between them. The CDR3 is 16 amino acids. Germline V gene data show CDR1 as SGHTA and CDR2 as FQGNSA.

Notes on this clonotype: Since a much larger clone is just one base distant, this may be a read error. This chain links TRBV5-1 with TRBJ2-7, with D perhaps given as TRBD1 or TRBD2 (5 bases each). Germline CDR1 SGHRS, CDR2 YFSETQ. Trimming took off 2 bases at V and 5 bases at J, with 17 bases between the two ends. This CDR3 comprises 15 residues. CDR3 residues: CASSFSAVGTHEQYF. CDR3 in DNA: TGCGCCAGCAGCTTTTCCGCAGTGGGGACCCACGAGCAGTACTTC.

V gene TRBV7-2 combines with J gene TRBJ1-1; D is undetermined. V was pared by 4 bases and J by 4 bases, with 7 bases between. The germline V gene has CDR1 SGHTA and CDR2 FQGNSA. The CDR3 loop spans 12 amino acids. In DNA, the CDR3 is TGTGCCAGCAGCTCCAGAAGCACTGAAGCTTTCTTT. The encoded protein is CASSSRSTEAFF.

The chain uses TRBV29-1 and TRBJ2-7; TRBD1 might be the D (6 bases). V lost 4 bases and J 1 base, leaving 14 bases between the germline ends. Germline CDR1 SQVTM, CDR2 ANQGSEA. The CDR3 contains 14 residues. Written as DNA, the CDR3 is TGCAGCGTTGGGACGACAGGATTGTCCTACGAGCAGTACTTC. Protein sequence: CSVGTTGLSYEQYF.

The chain couples TRBV15 to TRBJ1-2; tentative D call: TRBD1 (5 bases). CDR3 length equals 13 residues. The V end was cut by 5 bases, the J end by 8 bases, with 15 bases between. Per germline, CDR1 LNHNV and CDR2 YYDKDF (reference sequence). The CDR3, as DNA: TGTGCCACCAGCCTGGGGACGGCCGGCGGCTACACCTTC. This encodes CATSLGTAGGYTF. The complete variable domain, with remaining parts taken from reference TRBV15 and TRBJ1-2, reads DAMVIQNPRYQVTQFGKPVTLSCSQTLNHNVMYWYQQKSSQAPKLLFHYYDKDFNNEADTPDNFQSRRPNTSFCFLDIRSPGLGDTAMYLCATSLGTAGGYTFGSGTRLTVV.

This clonotype occurred a few times. The chain couples TRBV7-2 to TRBJ1-6, with D perhaps matching TRBD1 (5 bases). The CDR3 covers 16 residues. CDR1 and CDR2 from the germline V gene are SGHTA and FQGNSA. Trimming removed 5 bases from V and 5 bases from J, with 16 bases in between. The CDR3 loop is CASSPLGVQNNSPLHF. The DNA for the CDR3 is TGTGCCAGCAGCCCATTAGGGGTGCAGAATAATTCACCCCTCCACTTT.